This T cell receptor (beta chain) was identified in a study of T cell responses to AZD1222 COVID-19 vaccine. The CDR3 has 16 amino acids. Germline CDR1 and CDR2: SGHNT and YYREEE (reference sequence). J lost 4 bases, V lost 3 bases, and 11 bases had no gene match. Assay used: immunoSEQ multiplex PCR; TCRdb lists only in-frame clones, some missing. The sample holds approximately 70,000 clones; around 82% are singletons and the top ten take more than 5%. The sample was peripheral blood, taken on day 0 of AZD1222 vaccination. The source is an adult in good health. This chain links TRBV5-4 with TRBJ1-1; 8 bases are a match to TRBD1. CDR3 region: CASSSPLRTGRTEAFF. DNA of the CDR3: TGTGCCAGCAGCTCACCCCTAAGGACAGGGCGCACTGAAGCTTTCTTT.